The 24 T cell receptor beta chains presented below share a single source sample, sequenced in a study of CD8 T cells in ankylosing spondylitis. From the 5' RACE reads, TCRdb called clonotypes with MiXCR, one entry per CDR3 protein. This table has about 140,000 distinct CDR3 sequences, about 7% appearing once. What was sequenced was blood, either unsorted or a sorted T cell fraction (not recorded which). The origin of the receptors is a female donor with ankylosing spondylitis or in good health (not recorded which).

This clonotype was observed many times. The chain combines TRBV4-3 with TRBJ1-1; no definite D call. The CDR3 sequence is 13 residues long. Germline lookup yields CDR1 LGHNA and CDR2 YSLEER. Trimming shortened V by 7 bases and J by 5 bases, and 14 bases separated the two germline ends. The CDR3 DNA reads TGCGCCAGCACCCTTAGTAAAAGTACTGAAGCTTTCTTT. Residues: CASTLSKSTEAFF.

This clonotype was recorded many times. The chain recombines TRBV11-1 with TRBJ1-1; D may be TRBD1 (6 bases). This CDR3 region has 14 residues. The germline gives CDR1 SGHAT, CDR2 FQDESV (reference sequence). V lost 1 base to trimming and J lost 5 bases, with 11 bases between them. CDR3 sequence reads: CASSLEAGETEAFF. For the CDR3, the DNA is TGTGCCAGCAGCTTAGAGGCAGGGGAGACTGAAGCTTTCTTT.

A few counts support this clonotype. CDR3 in DNA: TGTGCCTGGGCCGGGACTAGCGGAACAGGCGAGCAGTACTTC. This gives the protein CAWAGTSGTGEQYF. J is TRBJ2-7 and V is TRBV30, with 11 nucleotides matching TRBD2. The CDR3 has 14 residues. The V gene end was trimmed by 5 bases and the J gene end by 6 bases; junction bases not matched to a gene: 9. Germline V gene data show CDR1 as GTSNPN and CDR2 as SVGIG (reference sequence). Full variable domain (remainder filled in from reference TRBV30 and TRBJ2-7): SQTIHQWPATLVQPVGSPLSLECTVEGTSNPNLYWYRQAAGRGLQLLFYSVGIGQISSEVPQNLSASRPQDRQFILSSKKLLLSDSGFYLCAWAGTSGTGEQYFGPGTRLTVT.

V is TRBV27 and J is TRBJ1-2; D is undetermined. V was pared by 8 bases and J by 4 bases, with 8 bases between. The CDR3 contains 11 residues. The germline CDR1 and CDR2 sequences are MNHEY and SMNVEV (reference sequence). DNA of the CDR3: TGTGCCAGCCGGGGAACCTATGGCTACACCTTC. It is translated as CASRGTYGYTF.

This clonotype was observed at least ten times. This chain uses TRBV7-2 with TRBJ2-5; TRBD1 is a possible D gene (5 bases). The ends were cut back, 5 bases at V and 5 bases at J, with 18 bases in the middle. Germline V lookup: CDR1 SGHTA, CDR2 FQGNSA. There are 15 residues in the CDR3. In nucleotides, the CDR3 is TGTGCCAGCAGCCCAAATGGGGCGGCTGTTGAGACCCAGTACTTC. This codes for CASSPNGAAVETQYF. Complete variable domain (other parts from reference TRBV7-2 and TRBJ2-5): GAGVSQSPSNKVTEKGKDVELRCDPISGHTALYWYRQSLGQGLEFLIYFQGNSAPDKSGLPSDRFSAERTGGSVSTLTIQRTQQEDSAVYLCASSPNGAAVETQYFGPGTRLLVL.

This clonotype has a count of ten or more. The CDR3 bases are TGCGCCAGCAGCTTGGGACAGGGGGATAAGAGAGGTACTGAAGCTTTCTTT. Translated: CASSLGQGDKRGTEAFF. The J gene is TRBJ1-1, the V gene TRBV5-1; 9 nucleotides agree with TRBD1. V shed 0 bases and J 5 bases; nucleotides not matched to a gene: 11. CDR1 is SGHRS and CDR2 is YFSETQ in the germline V gene. The CDR3 has 17 residues.

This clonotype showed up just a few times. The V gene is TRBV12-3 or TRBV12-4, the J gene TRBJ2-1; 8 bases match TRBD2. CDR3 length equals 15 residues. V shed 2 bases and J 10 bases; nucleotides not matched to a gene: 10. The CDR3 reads CASSLKRGGAGEQFF. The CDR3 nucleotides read TGTGCCAGCAGTTTAAAACGGGGGGGCGCGGGGGAGCAGTTCTTC.

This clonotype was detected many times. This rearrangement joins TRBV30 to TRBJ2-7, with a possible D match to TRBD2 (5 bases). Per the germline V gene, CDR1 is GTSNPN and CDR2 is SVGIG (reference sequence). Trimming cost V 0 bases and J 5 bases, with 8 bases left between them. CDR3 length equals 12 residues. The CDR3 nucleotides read TGTGCCTGGAGTGTAAGAGGGAACGAGCAGTACTTC. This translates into CAWSVRGNEQYF.

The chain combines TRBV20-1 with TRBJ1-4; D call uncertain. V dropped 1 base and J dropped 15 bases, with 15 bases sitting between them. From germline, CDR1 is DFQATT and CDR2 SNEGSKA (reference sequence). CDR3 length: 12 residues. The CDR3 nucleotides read TGCAGTGCTAGAGGCGGCGCAGAAAGCATGTTTTTT. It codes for CSARGGAESMFF.

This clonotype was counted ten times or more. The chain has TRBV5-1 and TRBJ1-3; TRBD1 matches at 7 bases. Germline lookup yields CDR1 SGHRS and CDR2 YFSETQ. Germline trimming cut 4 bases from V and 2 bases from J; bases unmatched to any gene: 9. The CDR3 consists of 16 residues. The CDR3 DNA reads TGCGCCAGCAGCGGGGGATCGACAGGGACTGGAAACACCATATATTTT. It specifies CASSGGSTGTGNTIYF.

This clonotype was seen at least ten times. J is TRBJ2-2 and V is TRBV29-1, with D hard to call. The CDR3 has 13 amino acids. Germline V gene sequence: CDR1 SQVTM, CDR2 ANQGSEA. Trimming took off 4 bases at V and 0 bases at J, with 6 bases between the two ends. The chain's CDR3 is CSVVGPNTGELFF. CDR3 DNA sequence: TGCAGCGTTGTCGGTCCGAACACCGGGGAGCTGTTTTTT.

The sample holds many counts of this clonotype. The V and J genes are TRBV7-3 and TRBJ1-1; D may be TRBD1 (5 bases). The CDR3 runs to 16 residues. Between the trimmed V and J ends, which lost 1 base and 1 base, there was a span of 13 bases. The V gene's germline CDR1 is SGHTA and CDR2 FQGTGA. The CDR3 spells CASSLMGIQGNTEAFF. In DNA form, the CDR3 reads TGTGCCAGCAGCTTAATGGGGATTCAGGGGAACACTGAAGCTTTCTTT.

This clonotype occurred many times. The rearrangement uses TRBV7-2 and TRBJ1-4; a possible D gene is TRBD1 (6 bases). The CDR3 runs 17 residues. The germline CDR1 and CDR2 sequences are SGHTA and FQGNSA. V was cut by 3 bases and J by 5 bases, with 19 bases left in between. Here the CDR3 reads CASSLRTPDRRNEKLFF. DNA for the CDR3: TGTGCCAGCAGCTTGCGAACCCCAGACAGGAGAAATGAAAAACTGTTTTTT.

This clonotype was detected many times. CDR3 residues: CASGRGGDTQYF. The CDR3 DNA sequence: TGTGCTTCCGGCAGGGGCGGAGATACGCAGTATTTT. The rearrangement joins TRBV12-3 or TRBV12-4 to TRBJ2-3, with TRBD1 as a possible D gene (6 bases). This CDR3 region has 12 residues.

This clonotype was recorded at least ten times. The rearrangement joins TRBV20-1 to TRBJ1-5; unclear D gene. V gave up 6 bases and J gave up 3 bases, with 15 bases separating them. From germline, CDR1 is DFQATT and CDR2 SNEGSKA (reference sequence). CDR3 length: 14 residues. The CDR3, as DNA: TGCAGTGCACCTCAGGATATGAACAATCAGCCCCAGCATTTT. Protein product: CSAPQDMNNQPQHF.

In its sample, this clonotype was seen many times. The CDR3 nucleotides read TGTGCCAGCAGAGCACCCGGGACATTTCACAATGAGCAGTTCTTC. Translation: CASRAPGTFHNEQFF. The V and J genes are TRBV7-9 and TRBJ2-1; D may be TRBD1 (6 bases). The V and J ends lost 6 bases and 5 bases respectively, with 17 bases between them. Germline V lookup: CDR1 SEHNR, CDR2 FQNEAQ (reference sequence). The CDR3 is 15 amino acids.

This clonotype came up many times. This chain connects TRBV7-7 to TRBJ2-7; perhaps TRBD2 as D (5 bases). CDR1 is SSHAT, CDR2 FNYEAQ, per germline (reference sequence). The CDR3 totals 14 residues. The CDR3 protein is CASDARTSSYEQYF. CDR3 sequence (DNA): TGTGCTAGCGATGCCAGGACGAGCTCCTACGAGCAGTACTTC. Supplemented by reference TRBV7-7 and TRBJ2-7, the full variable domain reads GAGVSQSPRYKVTKRGQDVTLRCDPISSHATLYWYQQALGQGPEFLTYFNYEAQPDKSGLPSDRFSAERPEGSISTLTIQRTEQRDSAMYRCASDARTSSYEQYFGPGTRLTVT.

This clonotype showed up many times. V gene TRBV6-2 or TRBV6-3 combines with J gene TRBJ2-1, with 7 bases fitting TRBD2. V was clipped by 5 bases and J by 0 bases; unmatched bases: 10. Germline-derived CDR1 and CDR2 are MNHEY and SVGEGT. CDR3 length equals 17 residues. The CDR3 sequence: CASSNQLGGISYNEQFF. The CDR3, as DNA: TGTGCCAGCAGTAATCAACTCGGGGGGATCTCCTACAATGAGCAGTTCTTC.

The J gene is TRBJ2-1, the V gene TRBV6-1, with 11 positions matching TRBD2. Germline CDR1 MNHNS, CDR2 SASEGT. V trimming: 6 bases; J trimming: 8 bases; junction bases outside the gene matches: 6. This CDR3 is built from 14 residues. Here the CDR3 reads CASRLAGGTDEQFF. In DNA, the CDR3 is TGTGCCAGCAGGCTAGCGGGGGGTACCGATGAGCAGTTCTTC.

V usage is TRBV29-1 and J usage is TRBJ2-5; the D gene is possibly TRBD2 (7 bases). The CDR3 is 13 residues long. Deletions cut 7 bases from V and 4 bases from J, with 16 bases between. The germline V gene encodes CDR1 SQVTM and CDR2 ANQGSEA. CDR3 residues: CSARRGGGETQYF. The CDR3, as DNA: TGCAGCGCCCGAAGGGGGGGCGGAGAGACCCAGTACTTC. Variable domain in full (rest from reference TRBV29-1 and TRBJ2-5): SAVISQKPSRDICQRGTSLTIQCQVDSQVTMMFWYRQQPGQSLTLIATANQGSEATYESGFVIDKFPISRPNLTFSTLTVSNMSPEDSSIYLCSARRGGGETQYFGPGTRLLVL.

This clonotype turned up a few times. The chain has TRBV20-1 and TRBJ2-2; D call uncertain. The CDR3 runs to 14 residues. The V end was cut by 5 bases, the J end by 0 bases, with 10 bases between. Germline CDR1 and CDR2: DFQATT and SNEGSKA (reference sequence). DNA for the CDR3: TGCAGTGCTCTCGAGCTTTCGAACACCGGGGAGCTGTTTTTT. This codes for CSALELSNTGELFF.

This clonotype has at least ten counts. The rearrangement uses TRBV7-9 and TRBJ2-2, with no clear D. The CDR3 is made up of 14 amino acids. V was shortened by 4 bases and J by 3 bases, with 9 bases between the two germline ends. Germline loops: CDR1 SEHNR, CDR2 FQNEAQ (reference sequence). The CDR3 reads CASSSDGYTGELFF. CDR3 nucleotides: TGTGCCAGCAGCTCGGACGGGTACACCGGGGAGCTGTTTTTT.

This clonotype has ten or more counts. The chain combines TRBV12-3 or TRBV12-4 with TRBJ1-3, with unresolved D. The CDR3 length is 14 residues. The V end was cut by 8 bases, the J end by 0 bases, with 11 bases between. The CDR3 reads CASSDTLSGNTIYF. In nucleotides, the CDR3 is TGTGCCAGCTCTGACACCCTCTCTGGAAACACCATATATTTT.

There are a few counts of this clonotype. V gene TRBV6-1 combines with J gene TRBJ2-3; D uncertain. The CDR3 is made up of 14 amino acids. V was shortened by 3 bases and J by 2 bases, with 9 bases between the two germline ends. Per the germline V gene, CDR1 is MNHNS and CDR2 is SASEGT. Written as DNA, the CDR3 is TGTGCCAGCAGTGAGGTCGCGGCCACAGATACGCAGTATTTT. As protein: CASSEVAATDTQYF.